The 29 T cell receptor beta chains in this list originate from one sample, sequenced in a study of blood T cell repertoires in COVID-19 (TCRdb year 2020). The library was obtained by the immunoSEQ multiplex PCR assay. TCRdb limited this immuneACCESS table to in-frame rearrangements with V and J called. A share of clones is missing; checked studies link under half to unresolved V genes, and the rest is unexplained. This sample has about 140,000 clones in its table, and 80% of those were observed once. Approximately 3.5% of the sample belongs to the ten largest clones. The sequenced sample consisted of peripheral blood. These receptors came from a man between 65 and 85 years old who had recovered from COVID-19.

This rearrangement joins TRBV4-3 to TRBJ1-5; D is unresolved. The V gene lost 3 bases and the J gene lost 0 bases, with 9 bases spanning the gap. The CDR3 covers 15 residues. Germline CDR1 and CDR2: LGHNA and YSLEER. CDR3 bases: TGCGCCAGCAGCCAGGCCCGATATAGCAATCAGCCCCAGCATTTT. This sequence encodes CASSQARYSNQPQHF.

The chain carries TRBV1 and TRBJ2-3; the table's D call of TRBD2 was not tested on the DNA. TRBV1 is a known pseudogene. The CDR3 is made up of 17 amino acids. The CDR3 loop reads CTSSQPRKAALTDTQYF. The CDR3 region has the DNA TGCACCAGCAGCCAACCCCGAAAAGCGGCTCTAACAGATACGCAGTATTTT.

The V gene is TRBV7-3, the J gene TRBJ2-3, with TRBD2 matching over 7 bases. Germline V gives CDR1 SGHTA, CDR2 FQGTGA. The V segment lost 4 bases and the J segment 1 base; nucleotides outside the gene matches: 11. The CDR3 is made up of 17 amino acids. CDR3 region: CASSSGLGRAGTDTQYF. CDR3 in DNA: TGTGCCAGCAGCTCCGGACTAGGTCGGGCCGGCACAGATACGCAGTATTTT.

V is TRBV10-1 and J is TRBJ1-3, with D unclear. The germline V gene has CDR1 WNHNN and CDR2 SYGVQD (reference sequence). The V gene lost 6 bases and the J gene lost 0 bases, with 18 bases spanning the gap. CDR3 length: 17 amino acids. The CDR3 sequence: CASSPGEAAFSGNTIYF. The CDR3 nucleotides read TGCGCCAGCAGCCCCGGAGAGGCCGCCTTCTCTGGAAACACCATATATTTT.

This clone was counted only a few times. CDR3 sequence reads: CSASRDSREEKLFF. In DNA form, the CDR3 reads TGCAGTGCTAGTCGAGACAGTCGAGAGGAAAAACTGTTTTTT. The chain joins TRBV20-1 to TRBJ1-4; D is perhaps TRBD1 (5 bases). Trimming left V 3 bases short and J 8 bases short, with 16 bases between. Germline V gene data show CDR1 as DFQATT and CDR2 as SNEGSKA (reference sequence). The CDR3 has 14 amino acids.

V is TRBV11-2 and J is TRBJ2-2; TRBD2 matches at 8 bases. The germline CDR1 and CDR2 sequences are SGHAT and FQNNGV. CDR3 length equals 15 residues. Germline trimming cut 5 bases from V and 4 bases from J; bases unmatched to any gene: 6. The CDR3 here is CASSPRTSFTGELFF. DNA for the CDR3: TGTGCCAGCAGCCCCCGGACTAGCTTCACCGGGGAGCTGTTTTTT.

This clone was seen a few times. The chain employs TRBV27 and TRBJ2-3; TRBD1 might be the D (5 bases). Trimming stripped 7 bases from V and 3 bases from J, with 14 bases between. CDR1 and CDR2 from the germline V gene are MNHEY and SMNVEV (reference sequence). CDR3 length: 14 residues. CDR3 nucleotides: TGTGCCAGCAACGAAGGGGTAGCAACAGATACGCAGTATTTT. It translates to CASNEGVATDTQYF.

The chain carries TRBV4-1 and TRBJ1-6, with 8 bases fitting TRBD1. V shed 4 bases, J shed 7 bases, and the junction held 3 bases outside the gene matches. This CDR3 has 14 amino acids. Germline V gene lookup returns CDR1 MGHRA and CDR2 YSYEKL. Here the CDR3 DNA reads TGCGCCAGCAGCCCGACAGGGGTCAATTCACCCCTCCACTTT. As protein: CASSPTGVNSPLHF.

Only a few counts were recorded for this clone. The genes are TRBV5-1 and TRBJ2-5; the D gene is possibly TRBD2 (5 bases). The CDR3 has 15 amino acids. With 9 bases removed from V and 2 bases from J, the gap between germline ends came to 20 bases. Germline V gene sequence: CDR1 SGHRS, CDR2 YFSETQ. The chain's CDR3 is CATTTGISPQETQYF. CDR3 in DNA: TGCGCCACTACGACGGGAATATCACCGCAAGAGACCCAGTACTTC. The full variable domain, rest sourced from reference TRBV5-1 and TRBJ2-5, is KAGVTQTPRYLIKTRGQQVTLSCSPISGHRSVSWYQQTPGQGLQFLFEYFSETQRNKGNFPGRFSGRQFSNSRSEMNVSTLELGDSALYLCATTTGISPQETQYFGPGTRLLVL.

The chain carries TRBV5-1 and TRBJ1-2; 9 bases align to TRBD1. Germline values: CDR1 SGHRS, CDR2 YFSETQ. V lost 5 bases to trimming and J lost 7 bases; unmatched junction nucleotides: 9. This CDR3 has 14 residues. The CDR3 DNA follows: TGCGCCAGCAGGAGCGGGACAGGGATTGGTGGCTACACCTTC. Its protein is CASRSGTGIGGYTF.

The V gene is TRBV30, the J gene TRBJ2-7; TRBD1 aligns across 9 bases. The CDR3 covers 11 residues. Germline CDR1 and CDR2: GTSNPN and SVGIG (reference sequence). V was clipped by 7 bases and J by 4 bases; unmatched bases: 2. The CDR3 region has the DNA TGTGCCTATGACAGGGGGTACGAGCAGTACTTC. Its translation: CAYDRGYEQYF.

The chain recombines TRBV30 with TRBJ2-5, with D perhaps TRBD1 (5 bases). Trimming left V 3 bases short and J 2 bases short, with 13 bases between. CDR3 size: 14 residues. Germline values: CDR1 GTSNPN, CDR2 SVGIG (reference sequence). DNA for the CDR3: TGTGCCTGGAGGGTGGGGCAGGCTCAAGAGACCCAGTACTTC. Its translation is CAWRVGQAQETQYF.

J is TRBJ2-6 and V is TRBV19; D not certain. CDR3 size: 15 residues. V lost 6 bases and J 4 bases, leaving 13 bases between the germline ends. From germline, CDR1 is LNHDA and CDR2 SQIVND (reference sequence). The CDR3 protein is CASRRQTYGANVLTF. In DNA, the CDR3 is TGTGCCAGTAGACGACAAACGTACGGGGCCAACGTCCTGACTTTC.

V usage is TRBV2 and J usage is TRBJ2-1; perhaps TRBD2 as D (6 bases). V was cut by 4 bases and J by 3 bases, with 13 bases left in between. The CDR3 loop spans 15 amino acids. Germline V gives CDR1 SNHLY, CDR2 FYNNEI. CDR3 coding DNA: TGTGCCAGCAGTGTCGGTGGGGGACTCTACAATGAGCAGTTCTTC. This gives the protein CASSVGGGLYNEQFF.

V usage is TRBV6-2 or TRBV6-3 and J usage is TRBJ2-1; D is possibly TRBD2 (6 bases). The V end was cut by 6 bases, the J end by 6 bases, with 27 bases between. Germline CDR1 reads MNHEY; CDR2 reads SVGEGT. This CDR3 contains 18 residues. CDR3 amino acids: CASSYARVGGSLVNEQFF. CDR3 nucleotides: TGTGCCAGCAGCTATGCCCGCGTGGGGGGAAGCCTCGTCAATGAGCAGTTCTTC.

This chain links TRBV2 with TRBJ2-5; D possibly corresponds to TRBD2 (7 bases). Per germline, CDR1 SNHLY and CDR2 FYNNEI. This CDR3 contains 15 residues. V was trimmed by 3 bases and J by 4 bases, leaving 15 bases between them. The CDR3 DNA is TGTGCCAGCAGTGATCGGGGGGCCCACCGAGAGACCCAGTACTTC. This encodes CASSDRGAHRETQYF.

V is TRBV27 and J is TRBJ1-5; no firm D call. CDR1 is MNHEY and CDR2 is SMNVEV in the germline V gene (reference sequence). Trimming left V 5 bases short and J 0 bases short, with 8 bases between. The CDR3 length is 14 residues. The CDR3 DNA sequence: TGTGCCAGCAGTCGACAAGCTAGCAATCAGCCCCAGCATTTT. It is translated as CASSRQASNQPQHF.

This clone was recorded only once. The chain uses TRBV30 and TRBJ1-2, with D possibly matching TRBD1 (5 bases). With 3 bases removed from V and 3 bases from J, the gap between germline ends came to 14 bases. CDR3 length: 14 amino acids. Per the germline V gene, CDR1 is GTSNPN and CDR2 is SVGIG (reference sequence). The chain's CDR3 is CAWRGASRDYGYTF. CDR3 DNA: TGTGCCTGGAGAGGGGCATCCCGGGACTATGGCTACACCTTC.

This chain joins TRBV5-6 and TRBJ2-1; TRBD2 matches 12 bases. Germline V lookup: CDR1 SGHDT, CDR2 YYEEEE. This CDR3 is 17 amino acids long. The V and J ends lost 4 bases and 4 bases, in that order; junction bases with no gene match: 9. DNA for the CDR3: TGTGCCAGCAGCCCAACCGCCGGGACTAGCGGGTACAATGAGCAGTTCTTC. Encoded protein: CASSPTAGTSGYNEQFF.

The chain couples TRBV5-4 to TRBJ2-1; 10 positions agree with TRBD2. V was pared by 2 bases and J by 0 bases, with 2 bases of the junction left unmatched. Germline assignment: CDR1 SGHNT and CDR2 YYREEE (reference sequence). The CDR3 is 16 residues long. CDR3 in DNA: TGTGCCAGCAGCTTTCGACTAGCGGGCTCCTACAATGAGCAGTTCTTC. It encodes CASSFRLAGSYNEQFF.

The chain carries TRBV9 and TRBJ2-1, with TRBD2 identical over 15 bases. This CDR3 is built from 15 residues. V was pared by 5 bases and J by 4 bases, with 1 base of the junction left unmatched. The germline V gene has CDR1 SGDLS and CDR2 YYNGEE. CDR3 sequence (DNA): TGTGCCAGCAGTGGACTAGCGGGAGGGTACAATGAGCAGTTCTTC. Translating gives CASSGLAGGYNEQFF.

The chain is built from TRBV23-1 and TRBJ2-3; 11 bases are a match to TRBD2. TRBV23-1 is reported as an ORF; its role is uncertain. The CDR3 is 19 residues long. V shed 0 bases and J 4 bases; nucleotides not matched to a gene: 12. CDR3 nucleotides: TGCGCCAGCAGTCAATCGGGAGAAACTAGCGGGAGAATCGCAGATACGCAGTATTTT. Protein sequence: CASSQSGETSGRIADTQYF.

The V and J genes are TRBV18 and TRBJ2-1; D is perhaps TRBD2 (6 bases). V dropped 6 bases and J dropped 0 bases, with 12 bases sitting between them. CDR1 and CDR2 from the germline V gene are KGHSH and LQKENI. The CDR3 has 15 residues. The DNA for the CDR3 is TGTGCCAGCTCCCTTGGGAGGAGCTCCTACAATGAGCAGTTCTTC. Translated: CASSLGRSSYNEQFF.

The V gene is TRBV2, the J gene TRBJ1-1; D not resolved. Germline lookup yields CDR1 SNHLY and CDR2 FYNNEI. The CDR3 sequence is 19 residues long. The V gene lost 3 bases and the J gene lost 2 bases, with 25 bases spanning the gap. The CDR3 DNA reads as TGTGCCAGCAGTGACTTCAGTAGTAGTGCGGCTAAACCTAACACTGAAGCTTTCTTT. Amino acid sequence: CASSDFSSSAAKPNTEAFF.

This clone was detected a few times. CDR3 coding DNA: TGTGCCAGTTGCCCAGGGGTGAACAACGAGCAGTACTTC. Translated: CASCPGVNNEQYF. This rearrangement joins TRBV2 to TRBJ2-7; D is perhaps TRBD1 (6 bases). From germline, CDR1 is SNHLY and CDR2 FYNNEI. The V and J ends lost 9 bases and 5 bases respectively, with 17 bases between them. This CDR3 region has 13 residues.

The rearrangement links TRBV7-2 to TRBJ1-5, with D possibly TRBD1 on 5 matching bases. The V end lost 4 bases, the J end lost 6 bases, and 10 bases lay between the germline ends. Germline loops: CDR1 SGHTA, CDR2 FQGNSA. The CDR3 totals 13 residues. DNA of the CDR3: TGTGCCAGCAGCTATATGGGGGGTCAGCCCCAGCATTTT. Translating it yields CASSYMGGQPQHF. The complete variable domain, with remaining parts taken from reference TRBV7-2 and TRBJ1-5, reads GAGVSQSPSNKVTEKGKDVELRCDPISGHTALYWYRQSLGQGLEFLIYFQGNSAPDKSGLPSDRFSAERTGGSVSTLTIQRTQQEDSAVYLCASSYMGGQPQHFGDGTRLSIL.

The chain recombines TRBV4-1 with TRBJ2-7; 9 bases fit TRBD2. CDR1 is MGHRA and CDR2 is YSYEKL in the germline V gene. Unmatched junction bases numbered 3, after V lost 0 bases and J lost 0 bases. This CDR3 has 16 amino acids. CDR3 sequence reads: CASSQEPSGASYEQYF. CDR3 DNA sequence: TGCGCCAGCAGCCAAGAGCCTAGCGGGGCCTCCTACGAGCAGTACTTC.

The chain recombines TRBV27 with TRBJ2-3; 11 nucleotides match TRBD2. This CDR3 contains 16 residues. V trimming: 4 bases; J trimming: 3 bases; junction bases outside the gene matches: 6. Germline assignment: CDR1 MNHEY and CDR2 SMNVEV (reference sequence). CDR3 region: CASSSGASGGTDTQYF. The CDR3 DNA is TGTGCCAGCAGTTCAGGCGCTAGCGGGGGGACAGATACGCAGTATTTT.

This chain links TRBV7-9 with TRBJ2-7; 7 bases are shared with TRBD1. V shed 5 bases and J 4 bases; nucleotides not matched to a gene: 14. Per the germline V gene, CDR1 is SEHNR and CDR2 is FQNEAQ (reference sequence). The CDR3 length is 16 residues. The CDR3 coding sequence is TGTGCCAGCAGCCCCCGCCTACCGGGACAGAAATACGAGCAGTACTTC. Translating gives CASSPRLPGQKYEQYF.